A selection of T cell receptor beta chains follows, all from one sample in a study of regulatory T cells in long-lasting Graves disease. From the multiplex PCR reads, TCRdb called clonotypes with MiXCR, one entry per CDR3 protein. Counted here are around 250,000 distinct CDR3 sequences, about 20% occurring once; the ten biggest clones make up 14%. These data were also reused for a study on T cells in Graves' hyperthyroidism and ophthalmopathy.

Here the sequenced sample was peripheral blood mononuclear cells (PBMCs), taken at new diagnosis, from a patient treated with antithyroid drugs. The receptors come from a woman aged 30 to 39 with Graves disease. Each CDR3 is given with its conserved first and last residue. D genes are given only for firm matches. Size tells how often a clone was seen (once, few, many) or the class of an expanded clone, and some rows leave it out.

j_call clone_size d_call v_call cdr3_nt cdr3_aa
TRBJ1-2 many TRBD1 TRBV6-1 TGTGCCAGCAGTCCACAGGGGGCCAGCTCTAACTATGGCTACACCTTC CASSPQGASSNYGYTF
TRBJ1-4 many . TRBV5-5 TGTGCCAGCAGCGGACGGACAAGTACTAATGAAAAACTGTTTTTT CASSGRTSTNEKLFF
TRBJ2-7 few TRBD2 TRBV7-2 TGTGCCAGCAGCCTAGCGGGCGGACTGAACTACGAGCAGTACTTC CASSLAGGLNYEQYF
TRBJ1-6 many . TRBV7-9 TGTGCCAGCAGCACGTCCGCCGAAGGGAATTCACCCCTCCACTTT CASSTSAEGNSPLHF
TRBJ2-7 . . TRBV5-1 TGCGCCAGCAGCTTGACCGCAGGGGACGAGCAGTACTTC CASSLTAGDEQYF
TRBJ2-1 many . TRBV5-1 TGCGCCAGCAGTCCGCCCCTACGTACCCCCAATGAGCAGTTCTTC CASSPPLRTPNEQFF
TRBJ1-6 few . TRBV9 TGTACCAGCAGCGCCACAGGGAGCAATTCACCCCTCCACTTT CTSSATGSNSPLHF
TRBJ1-5 many . TRBV6-1 TGTGCCAGCAGTACCTACAGGTTACGCCAGCCCCAGCATTTT CASSTYRLRQPQHF
TRBJ2-1 . . TRBV2 TGTGCCAGCAGCTACAGGGGGGGGGCCGGGGGTGAGCAGTTCTTC CASSYRGGAGGEQFF
TRBJ1-4 . . TRBV7-9 TGTGCCAGCAGCTTAGTGACTAATGAAAAACTGTTTTTT CASSLVTNEKLFF